The TCR beta chain under discussion was sequenced for a study of T-cell memory formation after mild COVID-19. This clonotype was picked up a small number of times. CDR1 is SEHNR, CDR2 FQNEAQ, per germline (reference sequence). The CDR3 length is 11 residues. V lost 6 bases, J lost 6 bases, and 8 bases lay in between. From the 5' RACE reads, TCRdb called clonotypes with MiXCR, one entry per CDR3 protein. The repertoire holds some 300,000 distinct CDR3 sequences, with around 20% as singletons. J is TRBJ2-5 and V is TRBV7-9, with D maybe TRBD1 (5 bases). The sequence came from a man aged 18-30 years who had mild COVID-19 (a few samples of this study predate the infection). Cell type and time point are not known. Sequenced material: PBMCs or a T cell subset sorted from them (not recorded which). CDR3 in DNA: TGTGCCAGCAGATCAGGGAAGACCCAGTACTTC. This gives the protein CASRSGKTQYF.